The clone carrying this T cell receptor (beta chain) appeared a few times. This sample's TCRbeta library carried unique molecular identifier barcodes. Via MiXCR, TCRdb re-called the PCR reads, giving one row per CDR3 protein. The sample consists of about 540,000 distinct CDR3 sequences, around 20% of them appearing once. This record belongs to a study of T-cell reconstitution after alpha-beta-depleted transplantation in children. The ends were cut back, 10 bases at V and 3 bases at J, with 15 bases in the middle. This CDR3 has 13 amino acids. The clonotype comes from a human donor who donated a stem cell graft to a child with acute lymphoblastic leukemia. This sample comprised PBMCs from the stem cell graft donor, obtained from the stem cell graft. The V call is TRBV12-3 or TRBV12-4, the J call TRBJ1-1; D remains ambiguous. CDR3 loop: CATLMGSYTEAFF. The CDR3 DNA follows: TGTGCCACTCTGATGGGAAGTTACACTGAAGCTTTCTTT.